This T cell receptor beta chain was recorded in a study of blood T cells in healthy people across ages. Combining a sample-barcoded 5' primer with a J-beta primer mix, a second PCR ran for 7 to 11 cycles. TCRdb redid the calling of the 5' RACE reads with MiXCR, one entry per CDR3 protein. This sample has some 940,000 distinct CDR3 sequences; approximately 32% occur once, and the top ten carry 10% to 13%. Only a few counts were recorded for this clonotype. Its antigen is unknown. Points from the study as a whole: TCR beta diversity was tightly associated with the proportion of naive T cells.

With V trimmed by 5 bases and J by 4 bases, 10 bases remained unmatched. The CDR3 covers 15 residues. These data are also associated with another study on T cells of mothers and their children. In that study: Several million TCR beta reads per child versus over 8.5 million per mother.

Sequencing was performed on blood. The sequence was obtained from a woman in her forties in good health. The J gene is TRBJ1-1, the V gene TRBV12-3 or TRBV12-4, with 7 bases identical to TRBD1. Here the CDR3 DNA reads TGTGCCAGCAGTACCCCTGGGGCAGGGGGCACTGAAGCTTTCTTT. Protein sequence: CASSTPGAGGTEAFF.